Presented here are 31 T cell receptor beta chains from one specimen sequenced in a study of T cells after yellow fever vaccination (dated by TCRdb to between 2018 and 2021). The protocol used for the library was 5' RACE. Sequenced using an Illumina NovaSeq 6000. TCRdb reanalyzed the raw reads on its own, using fastp at Q25 for trimming and MiXCR for clone calling, and kept in-frame beta chains. Every entry covers one CDR3 protein and lists the most common genes and DNA from its rows. The sample table records 200,000 to 300,000 distinct CDR3 sequences; approximately 3.8% of these occur just once. Around 19% of the sample belongs to the ten largest clones. The sample's treatment or condition label, decoded: live attenuated yellow fever vaccine strain. The specimen comprised PBMCs, sampled 15 days after the yellow fever booster vaccination. The source of these receptors is a man younger than 30 who received the YFV17D yellow fever vaccine.

This clonotype has at least ten counts. The J gene is TRBJ2-7, the V gene TRBV7-8; tentatively, D is TRBD1 or TRBD2 (6 bases each). Trimming left V 0 bases short and J 2 bases short, with 11 bases between. Germline V gene data show CDR1 as SGHVS and CDR2 as FQNEAQ. This CDR3 has 15 amino acids. DNA of the CDR3: TGTGCCAGCAGCTTAGCGGGGGGCGAAGCCTACGAGCAGTACTTC. Translating it yields CASSLAGGEAYEQYF.

This clonotype was counted at least ten times. The chain joins TRBV11-3 to TRBJ2-1; 16 bases are a match to TRBD2. Trimming removed 5 bases from V and 6 bases from J; junction bases left unmatched: 4. CDR1 is SGHNT, CDR2 YENEEA, per germline. The CDR3 contains 16 residues. In DNA, the CDR3 is TGTGCCAGCAGCATCGGGACTAGCGGGGGGGCCAATGAGCAGTTCTTC. Amino acid sequence: CASSIGTSGGANEQFF.

As concerns this clonotype: This may come from a read error, since a much larger clone is one base off. V and J are TRBV4-2 and TRBJ2-3; 7 positions match TRBD2. CDR3 length: 15 amino acids. Germline V lookup: CDR1 LGHNA, CDR2 YNFKEQ. The J segment lost 8 bases and the V segment lost 2 bases, leaving 10 bases of the junction unmatched. CDR3 sequence (DNA): TGTGCCAGCAGCCAAAGGAGCGGGGTCCCTGTTACGCAGTATTTT. The encoded protein is CASSQRSGVPVTQYF.

The sample holds many counts of this clonotype. The J gene is TRBJ1-5, the V gene TRBV12-3 or TRBV12-4; 8 bases map to TRBD1. The CDR3 is 15 residues long. Trimming cost V 5 bases and J 4 bases; bases outside gene matches: 7. This chain's CDR3 is CASSHGTGLNQPQHF. CDR3 bases: TGTGCCAGCAGTCACGGGACAGGACTGAATCAGCCCCAGCATTTT.

This clonotype was seen more than once but under ten times. The rearrangement uses TRBV30 and TRBJ2-2; D remains unclear. V was clipped by 2 bases and J by 7 bases, with 11 bases between them. The CDR3 extends over 13 amino acids. Germline-derived CDR1 and CDR2 are GTSNPN and SVGIG (reference sequence). CDR3 protein: CAWSYASHGELFF. CDR3 DNA sequence: TGTGCCTGGAGTTATGCGAGCCACGGGGAGCTGTTTTTT.

This clonotype was detected ten times or more. The chain combines TRBV6-5 with TRBJ1-1, with D possibly being TRBD1 (6 bases). The germline V gene encodes CDR1 MNHEY and CDR2 SVGAGI. V was cut by 4 bases and J by 6 bases, with 12 bases left in between. CDR3 length: 13 amino acids. The CDR3 sequence is CASSFKGGAEAFF. The CDR3 nucleotides read TGTGCCAGCAGTTTTAAAGGGGGGGCTGAAGCTTTCTTT.

This clonotype has only a few counts. V usage is TRBV10-1 and J usage is TRBJ1-1, with D tentatively TRBD1 (6 bases). The CDR3 runs to 12 residues. The V end lost 4 bases, the J end lost 7 bases, and 10 bases lay between the germline ends. CDR1 is WNHNN, CDR2 SYGVQD, per germline (reference sequence). CDR3 in DNA: TGCGCCAGCAGTGGACAGGATGGTGAAGCTTTCTTT. Translation gives CASSGQDGEAFF.

This clonotype was seen at least ten times. The chain employs TRBV6-5 and TRBJ1-4, with 8 positions matching TRBD1. The CDR3 covers 15 residues. V lost 4 bases and J lost 8; bases outside the gene matches: 9. Per the germline V gene, CDR1 is MNHEY and CDR2 is SVGAGI. Here the CDR3 DNA reads TGTGCCAGCAGTTCGCTCCAGGGGGCTGGGGAAAAACTGTTTTTT. It translates to CASSSLQGAGEKLFF.

This clonotype was observed at least ten times. V gene TRBV4-1 combines with J gene TRBJ2-7; 8 nucleotides match TRBD2. CDR3 length: 14 amino acids. Germline CDR1 reads MGHRA; CDR2 reads YSYEKL. Trimming at V came to 4 bases and at J to 3 bases, leaving 5 bases not matched to a gene. The CDR3 DNA reads TGCGCCAGCAGCCCCGGGGGGGATAGCTACGAGCAGTACGTC. Amino acids: CASSPGGDSYEQYV.

This clonotype was counted at least ten times. The chain combines TRBV18 with TRBJ2-7; D may be TRBD1 (6 bases). The CDR3 is made up of 12 amino acids. Deletions cut 5 bases from V and 6 bases from J, with 11 bases between. CDR1 is KGHSH and CDR2 is LQKENI in the germline V gene. The CDR3 DNA is TGTGCCAGCTCAACCGGACAGTTCGAGCAGTACTTC. Translation: CASSTGQFEQYF. Using reference TRBV18 and TRBJ2-7 for the parts outside the CDR3, the full variable domain is NAGVMQNPRHLVRRRGQEARLRCSPMKGHSHVYWYRQLPEEGLKFMVYLQKENIIDESGMPKERFSAEFPKEGPSILRIQQVVRGDSAAYFCASSTGQFEQYFGPGTRLTVT.

This clonotype was seen many times. This chain uses TRBV10-3 with TRBJ1-2; 8 bases line up with TRBD1. The germline gives CDR1 ENHRY, CDR2 SYGVKD. This CDR3 is 16 amino acids long. Losses at the gene ends were 3 bases for V and 2 bases for J; bases not matched to a gene: 8. The chain's CDR3 is CAISDIPGQANYGYTF. CDR3 in DNA: TGTGCCATCAGTGATATACCGGGACAGGCAAACTATGGCTACACCTTC.

This clonotype was found many times. The rearrangement joins TRBV7-2 to TRBJ2-3; D is unclear. Trimming took off 5 bases at V and 0 bases at J, with 9 bases between the two ends. The CDR3 loop spans 14 amino acids. Germline values: CDR1 SGHTA, CDR2 FQGNSA. Here the CDR3 DNA reads TGTGCCAGCAGCCCTCGGGCCAGCACAGATACGCAGTATTTT. Translated, it gives CASSPRASTDTQYF.

This clonotype came up many times. The J gene is TRBJ1-4, the V gene TRBV11-2; D ambiguous. V lost 5 bases to trimming and J lost 0 bases, with 10 bases between them. The germline V gene encodes CDR1 SGHAT and CDR2 FQNNGV. The length of the CDR3 is 15 residues. The CDR3 here is CASSVGLATNEKLFF. The CDR3 DNA reads TGTGCCAGCAGCGTAGGACTTGCAACTAATGAAAAACTGTTTTTT.

Ten or more counts support this clonotype. The chain carries TRBV7-2 and TRBJ2-1; 7 bases fit TRBD2. The CDR3 has 15 residues. After removal of 2 bases from V and 5 bases from J, the junction contained 6 bases not matched to a gene. CDR1 and CDR2 (germline): SGHTA, FQGNSA. CDR3 sequence (DNA): TGTGCCAGCAGCTTAATTTGGGGGGGAAACAATGAGCAGTTCTTC. Its translation is CASSLIWGGNNEQFF.

This clonotype was picked up many times. Written as DNA, the CDR3 is TGTGCCAGCACCCATCTGAGAGCGGGGACCACATACAATGAGCAGTTCTTC. It is translated as CASTHLRAGTTYNEQFF. The genes are TRBV27 and TRBJ2-1; 7 bases line up with TRBD2. The ends lost 7 bases at V and 4 bases at J; junction bases unmatched: 16. This CDR3 region has 17 residues. CDR1 and CDR2 (germline): MNHEY, SMNVEV (reference sequence).

This clonotype was seen only a few times. The chain has TRBV12-3 or TRBV12-4 and TRBJ1-2, with D maybe TRBD1 (5 bases). The V end was cut by 6 bases, the J end by 2 bases, with 13 bases between. This CDR3 spans 14 amino acids. In nucleotides, the CDR3 is TGTGCCAGCAGCGATCGACAGCTCAACTATGGCTACACCTTC. This encodes CASSDRQLNYGYTF.

The chain employs TRBV5-4 and TRBJ2-7, with 7 bases fitting TRBD1. Germline V gene data show CDR1 as SGHNT and CDR2 as YYREEE (reference sequence). J gave up 7 bases and V 3 bases, and 7 bases lay outside the gene matches. The CDR3 spans 13 residues. The CDR3 reads CASSSWTGGEQYV. DNA of the CDR3: TGTGCCAGCAGCTCGTGGACAGGTGGTGAGCAGTACGTC.

The sample holds many counts of this clonotype. The V call is TRBV5-1, the J call TRBJ2-5; D call uncertain. V lost 7 bases and J 0 bases, leaving 10 bases between the germline ends. This CDR3 comprises 13 residues. CDR1 is SGHRS, CDR2 YFSETQ, per germline. CDR3 residues: CASHDTYQETQYF. The CDR3 region has the DNA TGCGCCAGCCACGATACGTACCAAGAGACCCAGTACTTC.

This clonotype was counted many times. V is TRBV5-8 and J is TRBJ2-1; 10 nucleotides align to TRBD1. The CDR3 runs 14 residues. With 7 bases clipped from V and 6 bases from J, the junction kept 7 bases outside the gene matches. CDR1 is SGHTS, CDR2 YDEGEE, per germline. The CDR3 loop is CASLWDRGFNEQFF. The CDR3 nucleotides read TGTGCCAGCTTATGGGACAGGGGATTCAATGAGCAGTTCTTC.

This clonotype was recorded at least ten times. The V call is TRBV10-3, the J call TRBJ2-7, with D possibly being TRBD2 (6 bases). Germline assignment: CDR1 ENHRY and CDR2 SYGVKD. This CDR3 contains 15 residues. Trimming took off 6 bases at V and 5 bases at J, with 20 bases between the two ends. In nucleotides, the CDR3 is TGTGCCATCAGACTTGGGGGGACGGCTTCGGACGAGCAGTACTTC. Translating it yields CAIRLGGTASDEQYF.

This clonotype was counted ten times or more. This rearrangement joins TRBV4-3 to TRBJ1-2, with 9 nucleotides matching TRBD1. The CDR3 consists of 17 residues. After removal of 0 bases from V and 3 bases from J, the junction contained 8 bases not matched to a gene. The germline gives CDR1 LGHNA, CDR2 YSLEER. CDR3 loop: CASSQDWGTGNYYGYTF. As DNA, the CDR3 is TGCGCCAGCAGCCAAGATTGGGGGACAGGGAACTACTATGGCTACACCTTC.

This clonotype was seen ten or more times. The CDR3 protein is CASIEGVTGELFF. CDR3 coding DNA: TGCGCCAGCATAGAGGGGGTCACCGGGGAGCTGTTTTTT. The rearrangement joins TRBV5-1 to TRBJ2-2, with TRBD1 as a possible D gene (6 bases). The CDR3 spans 13 residues. CDR1 and CDR2 from the germline V gene are SGHRS and YFSETQ. V was clipped by 6 bases and J by 4 bases, with 10 bases between them.

CDR3 coding DNA: TGTGCCAGCAGTACCTCGGGGGGGCCAACCTACGAGCAGTACTTC. Encoded protein: CASSTSGGPTYEQYF. V and J are TRBV6-4 and TRBJ2-7, with 8 bases fitting TRBD2. J lost 2 bases, V lost 5 bases, and 8 bases had no gene match. The CDR3 consists of 15 residues. Germline V gives CDR1 MRHNA, CDR2 SNTAGT.

There are many counts of this clonotype. The chain uses TRBV12-3 or TRBV12-4 and TRBJ1-1; 8 bases align to TRBD1. This CDR3 region has 14 residues. Trimming removed 7 bases from V and 3 bases from J; junction bases left unmatched: 7. The CDR3, as DNA: TGTGCCAGCATGGGACAGGCTAGCTACACTGAAGCTTTCTTT. It yields the protein CASMGQASYTEAFF.

This clonotype was seen at least ten times. The V call is TRBV14, the J call TRBJ2-1; TRBD2 matches at 7 bases. V lost 4 bases to trimming and J lost 7 bases; unmatched junction nucleotides: 7. The germline CDR1 and CDR2 sequences are SGHDN and FVKESK. This CDR3 region has 14 residues. CDR3 sequence: CASSPPSGVNEQFF. The CDR3 nucleotides are TGTGCCAGCAGCCCGCCGAGCGGGGTGAATGAGCAGTTCTTC.

This clonotype occurred many times. V is TRBV11-2 and J is TRBJ2-2; D possibly matches TRBD1 or TRBD2 (5 bases each). This CDR3 region has 15 residues. V dropped 1 base and J dropped 5 bases, with 11 bases sitting between them. CDR1 and CDR2 (germline): SGHAT, FQNNGV. The DNA of the CDR3 is TGTGCCAGCAGCTTAGCCGGGACCACAACCGGGGAGCTGTTTTTT. Translated: CASSLAGTTTGELFF.

This clonotype showed up many times. Here the CDR3 reads CAWSARVGDTQYF. The CDR3 DNA is TGTGCCTGGAGTGCTAGGGTAGGAGATACGCAGTATTTT. The chain joins TRBV30 to TRBJ2-3; D is unclear. CDR3 length: 13 amino acids. The V gene lost 1 base and the J gene lost 5 bases, with 10 bases spanning the gap. Germline lookup yields CDR1 GTSNPN and CDR2 SVGIG (reference sequence).

This clonotype was counted at least ten times. The chain combines TRBV5-1 with TRBJ2-2; D call uncertain. Trimming left V 0 bases short and J 1 base short, with 7 bases between. Germline loops: CDR1 SGHRS, CDR2 YFSETQ. The CDR3 runs to 15 residues. The CDR3 DNA is TGCGCCAGCAGCTTGGAGGCTGGGAACACCGGGGAGCTGTTTTTT. Translating gives CASSLEAGNTGELFF.

As DNA, the CDR3 is TGTGCCAGCAGCTTGGTGTTTCGTATTAGGAATTCACCCCTCCACTTT. Translating it yields CASSLVFRIRNSPLHF. The chain is built from TRBV5-6 and TRBJ1-6; D remains unclear. CDR1 SGHDT and CDR2 YYEEEE come from the germline V gene. With 0 bases removed from V and 7 bases from J, the gap between germline ends came to 14 bases. This CDR3 has 16 residues.

This clonotype occurred many times. The rearrangement joins TRBV3-1 to TRBJ1-1; tentatively, D is TRBD1 (5 bases). V was shortened by 3 bases and J by 5 bases, with 13 bases between the two germline ends. This CDR3 has 14 residues. Germline CDR1 LGHDT, CDR2 YNNKEL (reference sequence). CDR3 nucleotide sequence: TGTGCCAGCAGCCATTTTCAGGGAAGGACTGAAGCTTTCTTT. Residues: CASSHFQGRTEAFF.

This clonotype occurred a few times. The J gene is TRBJ2-5, the V gene TRBV10-2; possible D gene TRBD2, 6 bases. V was trimmed by 8 bases and J by 0 bases, leaving 13 bases between them. CDR3 length: 14 residues. CDR1 and CDR2 from the germline V gene are WSHSY and SAAADI. CDR3 coding DNA: TGCGCCAGCGGGGTGGGCGGGGACCAAGAGACCCAGTACTTC. This gives the protein CASGVGGDQETQYF.